This TCR beta chain stems from a study of blood T cells in healthy people across ages. The study's findings and limits: There were more naive CD4+ cells and higher diversity in long-lived donors than in aged donors.

The CDR3 is made up of 15 amino acids. CDR1 and CDR2 (germline): PRHDT, FYEKMQ (reference sequence). Unmatched junction bases numbered 7, after V lost 8 bases and J lost 3 bases. On this clonotype: Its target is unknown.

A second PCR of roughly 7 to 11 cycles used a sample-barcoded 5' primer and a J-beta primer mix. Each cDNA molecule carried a tag from a template-switch adaptor that contained 12 random nucleotides. TCRdb recomputed calls from the 5' RACE reads with MiXCR, one row per CDR3 protein. Of 1 million to 1.2 million distinct CDR3 sequences listed, around two fifths are singletons. The receptor's source is a man between 18 and 35 years old in good health. The rearrangement uses TRBV13 and TRBJ1-4; 9 bases are shared with TRBD1. The sample was blood. For the CDR3, the DNA is TGTGCCAGCGCACAATGGACAGGGGCTAATGAAAAACTGTTTTTT. As protein: CASAQWTGANEKLFF. Full variable domain (remainder filled in from reference TRBV13 and TRBJ1-4): AAGVIQSPRHLIKEKRETATLKCYPIPRHDTVYWYQQGPGQDPQFLISFYEKMQSDKGSIPDRFSAQQFSDYHSELNMSSLELGDSALYFCASAQWTGANEKLFFGSGTQLSVL.